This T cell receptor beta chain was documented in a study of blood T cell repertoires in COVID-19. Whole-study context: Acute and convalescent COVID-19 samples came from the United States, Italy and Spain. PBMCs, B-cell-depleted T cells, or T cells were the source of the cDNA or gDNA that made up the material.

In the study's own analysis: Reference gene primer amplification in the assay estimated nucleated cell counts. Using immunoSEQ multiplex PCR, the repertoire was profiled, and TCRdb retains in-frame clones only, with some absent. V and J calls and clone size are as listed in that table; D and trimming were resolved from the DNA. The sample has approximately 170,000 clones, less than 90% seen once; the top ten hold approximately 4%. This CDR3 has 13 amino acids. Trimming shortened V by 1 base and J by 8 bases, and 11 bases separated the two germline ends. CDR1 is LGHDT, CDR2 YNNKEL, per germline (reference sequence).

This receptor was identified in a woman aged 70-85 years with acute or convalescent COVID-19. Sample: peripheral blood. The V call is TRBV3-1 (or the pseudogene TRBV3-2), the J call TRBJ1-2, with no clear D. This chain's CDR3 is CASSQGDIIGYTF. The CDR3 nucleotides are TGTGCCAGCAGCCAAGGCGACATTATCGGCTACACCTTC.